This TCR beta chain was captured in a study of blood T cell repertoires in COVID-19. Assay: immunoSEQ multiplex PCR; the TCRdb copy retains only in-frame clones and omits some. The sample yields approximately 220,000 clones, around 82% seen once. Trimming took 5 bases from V and 7 from J; bases not matched to a gene: 7. The CDR3 extends over 15 amino acids. Germline V gene lookup returns CDR1 SGHNT and CDR2 YENEEA. The chain employs TRBV11-3 and TRBJ2-1; TRBD1 agrees at 11 bases. This clonotype was sampled from a woman aged 40 to 49 who had been exposed to COVID-19. Sequencing input: PBMCs or T cells enriched from blood (not recorded which). CDR3 in DNA: TGTGCCAGCAGCCCACGGGACAGGGGGAAGAATGAGCAGTTCTTC. It translates to CASSPRDRGKNEQFF.